This T cell receptor (beta chain) was captured in a study of cytomegalovirus exposure and HLA in healthy donors. CDR1 is SGDLS and CDR2 is YYNGEE in the germline V gene. V was cut by 0 bases and J by 0 bases, with 7 bases left in between. The CDR3 spans 15 residues. A note on this clone: The target antigen is unknown.

Study-wide results and caveats: Later analysis indicated greater clonal expansion among HLA-associated TCR beta chains than among equally common other chains. A later analysis linked 15,000 to 20,000 TCR beta sequences to HLA alleles at 0.05 false discovery rate.

The PCR made use of 60 Vbeta and 13 Jbeta primers. The assay was immunoSEQ multiplex PCR, and TCRdb's table has in-frame clones only and misses some. The sample lists some 96,000 clones, roughly four fifths occurring once. The specimen was PBMCs. This chain links TRBV9 with TRBJ2-1; D is uncertain. This receptor was obtained from a woman aged 60-70 years in good health and CMV-seropositive. The CDR3 loop is CASSVGLRSYNEQFF. CDR3 nucleotides: TGTGCCAGCAGCGTAGGACTGCGCTCCTACAATGAGCAGTTCTTC.